The clone carrying this T cell receptor beta chain was seen only a few times. This sample is drawn from a study of blood T cell repertoires in COVID-19. Study-level information: Spain, Italy and the United States supplied samples that represented acute and convalescent COVID-19. T cells, B-cell-depleted T cells, or PBMCs supplied cDNA or gDNA.

Trimming shortened V by 3 bases and J by 0 bases, and 13 bases separated the two germline ends. CDR1 and CDR2 from the germline V gene are SGHDT and YYEEEE. There are 15 residues in the CDR3. Generated by immunoSEQ multiplex PCR, the TCRdb table keeps only in-frame clones and is missing some. The sample consists of 140,000 to 150,000 clones, 85% to 90% of them appearing once. The chain carries TRBV5-6 and TRBJ2-7; TRBD2 is a possible D gene (6 bases). Sample: peripheral blood. The receptor was isolated from a man aged 45 to 65 who had recovered from COVID-19. CDR3 sequence: CASSYGTPSSYEQYF. In DNA, the CDR3 is TGTGCCAGCAGCTATGGGACTCCAAGCTCCTACGAGCAGTACTTC.